This T cell receptor (beta chain) is drawn from a study of cytomegalovirus exposure and HLA in healthy donors. Looking at the study overall: As released early, the data held about 85 million unique TCRs from HLA-typed donors.

PCR employed 60 Vbeta and 13 Jbeta primers. The protocol was immunoSEQ multiplex PCR, while the TCRdb copy is restricted to in-frame clones and leaves out a portion. Of 130,000 to 150,000 clones in the sample, 60% to 80% were seen once. This CDR3 is built from 14 residues. Per the germline V gene, CDR1 is SNHLY and CDR2 is FYNNEI. V was shortened by 5 bases and J by 6 bases, with 14 bases between the two germline ends. About this clone: As yet, its antigen is unknown.

Overall study results and limits: An analysis that came later showed most CMV-associated TCR beta chains appearing HLA-restricted.

This chain uses TRBV2 with TRBJ2-1, with D perhaps TRBD1 (8 bases). Source material: PBMCs. The sequence was obtained from a woman aged 45-65 years in good health and CMV-seronegative. The DNA for the CDR3 is TGTGCCAGCAGTCCGAACAGGGGGGGCAATGAGCAGTTCTTC. The encoded protein is CASSPNRGGNEQFF.